The clone carrying this T cell receptor beta chain was detected a few times. The antigen is unknown. The sample comes from a study of CD8 T cells in ankylosing spondylitis. Study-level findings and limits: In ankylosing spondylitis blood, a motif of fewer than 10 highly homologous TCR beta variants appeared characteristic. Reportedly, matched ankylosing spondylitis synovial fluid was significantly enriched for disease-linked clones. Earlier reports found some motif variants in synovial fluid and blood in reactive arthritis.

TCR beta libraries were made by quantitative 5'-RACE with molecular barcodes. TCRdb re-called the 5' RACE reads through MiXCR, storing one row per CDR3 protein. The sample consists of fewer than 400,000 distinct CDR3 sequences, under 15% of them appearing once. With 0 bases removed from V and 2 bases from J, the gap between germline ends came to 10 bases. The CDR3 totals 15 residues. Germline V gives CDR1 SGHRS, CDR2 YFSETQ. The sequence derives from a male donor with ankylosing spondylitis or in good health (not recorded which). V and J are TRBV5-1 and TRBJ2-3, with TRBD1 as a possible D gene (5 bases). The sample comprised blood, either unsorted or a sorted T cell fraction (not recorded which). CDR3 sequence reads: CASSLEGANTDTQYF. CDR3 coding DNA: TGCGCCAGCAGCTTGGAAGGGGCGAACACAGATACGCAGTATTTT.